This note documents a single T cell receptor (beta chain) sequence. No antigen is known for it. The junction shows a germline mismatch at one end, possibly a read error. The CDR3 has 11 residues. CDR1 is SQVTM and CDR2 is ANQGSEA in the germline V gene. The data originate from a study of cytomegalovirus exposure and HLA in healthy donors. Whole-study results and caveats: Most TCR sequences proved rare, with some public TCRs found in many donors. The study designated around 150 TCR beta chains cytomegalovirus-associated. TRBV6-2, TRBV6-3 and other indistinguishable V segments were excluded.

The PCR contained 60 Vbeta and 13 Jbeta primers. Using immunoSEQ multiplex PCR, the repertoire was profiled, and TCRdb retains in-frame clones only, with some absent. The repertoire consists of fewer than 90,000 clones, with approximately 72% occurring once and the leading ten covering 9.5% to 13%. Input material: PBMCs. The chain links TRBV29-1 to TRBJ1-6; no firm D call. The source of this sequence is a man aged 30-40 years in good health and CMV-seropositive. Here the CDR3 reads CSVAGRGSRVF. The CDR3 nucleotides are TGCAGCGTTGCCGGACGCGGATCGAGGGTTTTT.